The T cell receptor beta chain under discussion was sequenced for a study of cytomegalovirus exposure and HLA in healthy donors (dated by TCRdb to between 2016 and 2019). Study-level background: An earlier analysis of some 620 of the donors reported roughly 300 Gb of sequence data and 117 million unique TCR beta sequences obtained from around 180 million T cells. The study was designed to test whether signatures of past pathogen exposure could be identified by cataloging public T cell receptors. Of the 350 to 450 genotyped donors, less than 85% were placed in the genetic ancestry cluster associated with self-reported Caucasian donors. Using immunosequencing, the study profiled T cell repertoires from 640 or so subjects and related those repertoires to cytomegalovirus serostatus. Roughly five DR-DQ haplotypes were treated as single units for association and clustering because of strong linkage in the cohort. On average, roughly 240,000 unique TCR beta nucleotide sequences were sequenced per donor among several hundred genotyped donors of the cohort, with roughly 18% of those sequences being non-productive. A later genetic analysis used genome-wide SNP genotypes for about 55% of the 666 donors, treating that subset as a discovery cohort. Roughly 300 gigabases of sequencing data and around 85 million unique TCR sequences made up an early release that covered approximately 650 HLA-typed donors. To predict cytomegalovirus infection status, the study brought together high-throughput TCR immunosequencing, statistical association of individual TCRs with disease status, and machine learning. A later analysis re-examined previously published TCR beta repertoires from just over 650 donors and added high-resolution HLA genotyping to investigate patterns of TCR occurrence. Along with the approximately 670-subject first cohort, a separate validation cohort of 120 different subjects was used. HLA typing covered class I and class II loci at four-digit resolution. All discovery cohort repertoires had been generated using a single sequencing platform. Donor age, sex, ethnicity and CMV serostatus were collected together with the repertoire data. Rather than drawing on any new phenotypic data, the later analysis identified candidate immune exposures from TCR beta sequences and the way those sequences occurred across donors. Typing coverage differed by locus: A, B, C, DRB1 and DQB1 were typed in about 620-630 donors, DQA1 in about 510, DPA1 in roughly 590, and DPB1 in 400 to 490. An earlier analysis of 587 of the donors used high-throughput TCR beta sequencing to judge whether each TCR beta V gene segment behaved as functional or pseudogenic. Broader findings and caveats from the paper: According to a later genetic analysis, donors in an Asian-associated ancestry cluster had fewer N-insertions in productive TCRs than the approximately 650-donor mean. It was suggested by the authors that the approach could potentially be generalized to other disease states and immunological phenotypes. In a later genetic analysis, a missense DCLRE1C variant was associated with V-gene and J-gene trimming of TCR beta chains, and the association was replicated in an independent cohort. According to a later analysis, parvovirus B19, influenza, CMV and Epstein-Barr virus appeared linked to several top co-occurrence clusters. The presence/absence analyses assumed that sequencing depth was roughly uniform across donors, and that assumption may not be true. Strong co-occurrence of HLA alleles, especially DR and DQ, made assigning TCR associations to individual alleles difficult. The classifier was reported to diagnose cytomegalovirus status with high specificity and sensitivity in both the original cohort and the validation cohort. An earlier analysis of around 600 of the donors showed that most TCR beta V segments appeared in productive rearrangements either about 90% or about 30% of the time, which broadly matched IMGT annotations. In this cohort, only TCR beta chains were sequenced, and detectable features were limited by the absence of alpha or paired-chain data. Linkage disequilibrium might explain the correlated functional status among segregating V segments, but an unknown experimental factor could not be excluded. Some IMGT-functional V segments, including TRBV6-2 and TRBV6-3, could not be distinguished by the 87-base-pair reads and were therefore excluded. A later analysis found that TCR association rates varied across HLA loci, with DRB1 alleles showing the most associated TCRs and HLA-C alleles the fewest. In a later analysis, HLA-associated TCR beta chains showed more clonal expansion and lower generation probabilities than non-associated chains that were equally common. For the cohort, immune exposure information was limited to CMV serostatus. According to a later analysis, most CMV-associated TCR beta chains appeared to be HLA-restricted, and the HLA associations seemed to be driven largely by CMV exposure. HLA typing was unavailable for some donors at each locus, so association tests used only the typed subset. A total of 150 to 200 TCR beta chains were listed by the study as associated with cytomegalovirus. Because counts were too low, about 15 rarely observed V segments, including chromosome 9 orphons, were left out of the earlier analysis of 500 to 650 of the donors. Most TCR sequences were seen in very few donors, while some public TCRs were found in many individuals. A group of highly shared sequence variants was considered likely to be a technical artifact of the sequencing pipeline. In vitro tests confirmed that three of the cytomegalovirus-associated TCR beta chains recognize cytomegalovirus antigens. At a false discovery rate of 0.05, a later analysis linked under 20,000 TCR beta sequences to specific HLA alleles. A further reported finding was that TCR beta sequences accurately predicted the HLA-A and HLA-B alleles for most subjects in the first cohort.

The library was prepared using the immunoSEQ multiplex PCR assay. The multiplex PCR relied on a mix of 60 forward primers for TCR Vbeta segments and 13 reverse primers for TCR Jbeta segments. A multiplex PCR assay on genomic DNA amplified the CDR3 region of rearranged TCR beta genes. The Illumina HiSeq System was used to sequence the amplified TCR beta libraries as 87-base-pair reads. Regarding the original processing steps: In a later analysis, tens of millions of unique TCR beta chains were counted across the approximately 640 repertoires, and around 11 million of these chains were shared by at least two donors. To remove PCR and sequencing errors, raw reads were error-corrected and collapsed into unique sequences using a nearest-neighbor algorithm that merged closely related sequences. V, D and J gene segments were assigned by aligning CDR3 sequences to IMGT reference sequences. For a sequence to be retained, at least a six-nucleotide match to both a V gene segment and a J gene segment was required. A rearrangement counted as productive if the CDR3 had no stop codons and remained in frame with V and J, and every other rearrangement counted as non-productive. CDR3 was defined according to IMGT convention as the region running from the second conserved V-encoded cysteine to the conserved J-encoded phenylalanine. Sequences without an unambiguous match to a single V gene segment were excluded from the earlier analysis of several hundred of the donors. In an earlier analysis of approximately 590 of the donors, V segments were called functional above 56.7% productive rearrangements and were called segregating when the between-donor standard deviation exceeded 5%. To diagnose cytomegalovirus status from the catalog of TCR beta chain sequences, a statistical classification framework was built. In a later analysis, TCR nucleotide sequences were compared against IMGT/GENE-DB human TR gene sequences so that V and J genes could be assigned. In a later analysis, CDR3 sequences and most-parsimonious VDJ recombination scenarios were assigned using the TCRdist pipeline. In a later analysis, each TCR beta chain was defined by its CDR3 amino acid sequence together with its V-gene family, and reads lacking a unique V-gene family were excluded. As a way to deal with suspected cross-contamination and a sequencing artifact, a later analysis dropped hundreds of nucleotide sequences that were highly shared and had low generation probability. In a later analysis, a clonal expansion index was calculated for each public chain from normalized within-repertoire ranks of inferred template counts. A later analysis computed generation probabilities with a VDJ recombination model fitted to out-of-frame rearrangements, and checked the results against IGoR. Hypergeometric tests were used in a later analysis to score TCR-TCR, TCR-HLA and TCR-CMV co-occurrence, with a repertoire-size bias correction applied to the TCR pairs. False discovery rates were estimated in a later analysis by permuting HLA or CMV assignments 20 times. In a later analysis, co-occurring TCRs were grouped using DBSCAN, with TCRdist sequence similarity added in when clustering inside HLA-allele-positive subsets. Co-occurrence clustering excluded repertoires with fewer than 30,000 or more than 120,000 public chains, plus five with anomalous nucleotide sharing. Not all clones reach the TCRdb copy of this immuneACCESS table, which keeps in-frame sequences only. Checked studies attribute under half of the gap to unresolved V genes and leave the rest unexplained. The V and J calls and the clone size are those of that table, but D and trimming were determined from the DNA. The sample yields almost 200,000 clones; around 77% were counted once. The ten largest clones take up around 1.9% of the sample.

The cohort comprised some 730 healthy bone marrow donors. At the time of sampling, every cohort member was nominally healthy, though immune exposures that went unrecorded were likely present. The donor was CMV seronegative and was included in the group of around 320 seronegative cohort members. A peripheral blood sample was provided by each donor, and peripheral blood mononuclear cells were used for TCR beta sequencing. Genomic DNA was extracted from the blood cell samples with the Qiagen DNeasy Blood Extraction Kit. From a lookup of the germline V gene, CDR1 and CDR2 are MDHEN and SYDVKM. V is pruned by 5 bases and J by 6 bases, leaving 3 bases of the junction without a gene match. Including the terminal cysteine and phenylalanine, the CDR3 comprises 12 residues. Of all the DNA, just the CDR3 is kept, 36 bases in frame from base 1. This clone was observed a few times. Its antigen is still unknown. No quality values exist for individual bases; no much larger clone is one base distant.

Sequencing was carried out using PBMCs. The rearrangement joined TRBV28 to TRBJ2-7; 8 central bases correspond to TRBD1. The receptor's source is a young man in good health and CMV-seronegative. The DNA sequence reads TGTGCCAGCAGTATGACAGGGGTCGAGCAGTACTTC. Its coded protein is CASSMTGVEQYF.